This record looks at one T cell receptor beta chain sequence and its context. Researchers used 5'RACE with constant-segment primers to make TCR alpha and TCR beta cDNA libraries that carry sample barcodes and UMIs. TCRdb passed the 5' RACE reads through MiXCR, listing each CDR3 protein once. The table shows fewer than 700,000 distinct CDR3 sequences, with approximately 18% occurring only once. This record belongs to a study of T-cell memory formation after mild COVID-19. Per the germline V gene, CDR1 is SGHTA and CDR2 is FQGNSA. V dropped 1 base and J dropped 0; count of bases not matched to a gene: 6. CDR3 length equals 18 residues.

The chain joins TRBV7-2 to TRBJ2-3; 11 nucleotides align to TRBD2. Sequenced input: PBMCs or a T cell subset sorted from them (not recorded which). The TCR was taken from an adult woman who had mild COVID-19 (a few samples of this study predate the infection). Cell type and time point are not known. The CDR3, as DNA: TGTGCCAGCAGCTTAGAGGAACTAGCGGGAGATAGCACAGATACGCAGTATTTT. This sequence encodes CASSLEELAGDSTDTQYF.